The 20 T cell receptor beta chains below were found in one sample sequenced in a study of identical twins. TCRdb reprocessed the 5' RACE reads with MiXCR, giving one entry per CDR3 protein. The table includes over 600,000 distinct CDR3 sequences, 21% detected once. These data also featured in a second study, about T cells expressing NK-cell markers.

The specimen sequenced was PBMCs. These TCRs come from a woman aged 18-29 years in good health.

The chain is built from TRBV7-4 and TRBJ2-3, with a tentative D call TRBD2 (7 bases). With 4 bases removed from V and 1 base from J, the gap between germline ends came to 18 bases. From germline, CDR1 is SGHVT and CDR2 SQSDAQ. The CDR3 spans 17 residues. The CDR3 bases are TGTGCCAGCAGCTCCCGTTGGGGGGCGGGGGGCACAGATACGCAGTATTTT. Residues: CASSSRWGAGGTDTQYF.

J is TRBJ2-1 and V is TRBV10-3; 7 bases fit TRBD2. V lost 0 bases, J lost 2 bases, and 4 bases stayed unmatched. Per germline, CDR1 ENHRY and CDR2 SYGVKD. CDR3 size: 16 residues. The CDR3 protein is CAISESGRDPYNEQFF. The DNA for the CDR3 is TGTGCCATCAGTGAGTCGGGGAGGGACCCCTACAATGAGCAGTTCTTC.

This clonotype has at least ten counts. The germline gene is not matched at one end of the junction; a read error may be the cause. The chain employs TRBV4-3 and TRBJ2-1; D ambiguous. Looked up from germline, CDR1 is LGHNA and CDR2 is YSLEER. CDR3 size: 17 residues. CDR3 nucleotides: TGCGCCAGCAGCCAAGGCCCCTACGACGGCTCCCACAATGAGCAGTTCTTC. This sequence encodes CASSQGPYDGSHNEQFF.

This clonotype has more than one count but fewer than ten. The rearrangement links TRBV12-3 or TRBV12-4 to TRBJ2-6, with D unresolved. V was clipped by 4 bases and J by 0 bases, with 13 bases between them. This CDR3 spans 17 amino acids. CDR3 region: CASSYVRYSSGANVLTF. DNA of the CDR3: TGTGCCAGCAGTTACGTTCGGTATTCCTCTGGGGCCAACGTCCTGACTTTC.

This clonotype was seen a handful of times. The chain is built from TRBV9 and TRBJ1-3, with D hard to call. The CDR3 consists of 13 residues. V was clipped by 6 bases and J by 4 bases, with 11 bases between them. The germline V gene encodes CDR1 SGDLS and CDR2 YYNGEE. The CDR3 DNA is TGTGCCAGCACCAACAAGATAGGAAACACCATATATTTT. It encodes CASTNKIGNTIYF.

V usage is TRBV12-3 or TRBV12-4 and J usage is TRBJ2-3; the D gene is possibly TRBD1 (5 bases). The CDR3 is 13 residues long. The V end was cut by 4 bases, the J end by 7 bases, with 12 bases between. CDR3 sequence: CASSSPGPNTQYF. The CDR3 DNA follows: TGTGCCAGCAGTTCCCCAGGGCCCAATACGCAGTATTTT.

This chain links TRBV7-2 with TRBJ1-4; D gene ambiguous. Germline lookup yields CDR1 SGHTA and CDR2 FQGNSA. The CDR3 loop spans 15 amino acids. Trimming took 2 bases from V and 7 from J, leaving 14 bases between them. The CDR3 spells CASSLRLLVGEKLFF. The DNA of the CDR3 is TGTGCCAGCAGCTTACGGCTGTTGGTCGGTGAAAAACTGTTTTTT.

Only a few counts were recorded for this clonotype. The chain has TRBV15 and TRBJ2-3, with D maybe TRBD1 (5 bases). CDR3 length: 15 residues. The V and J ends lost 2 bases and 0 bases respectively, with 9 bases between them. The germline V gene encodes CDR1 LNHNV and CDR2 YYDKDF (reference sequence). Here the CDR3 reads CATSRRTTSTDTQYF. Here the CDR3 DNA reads TGTGCCACCAGCAGAAGGACAACTAGCACAGATACGCAGTATTTT.

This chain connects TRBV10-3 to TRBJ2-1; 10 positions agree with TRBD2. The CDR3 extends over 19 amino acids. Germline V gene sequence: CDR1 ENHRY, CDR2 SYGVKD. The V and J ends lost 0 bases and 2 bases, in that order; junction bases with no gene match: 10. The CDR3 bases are TGTGCCATCAGTGAGTCGCAGGGAAGGGGACTAGCGACCTACAATGAGCAGTTCTTC. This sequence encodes CAISESQGRGLATYNEQFF.

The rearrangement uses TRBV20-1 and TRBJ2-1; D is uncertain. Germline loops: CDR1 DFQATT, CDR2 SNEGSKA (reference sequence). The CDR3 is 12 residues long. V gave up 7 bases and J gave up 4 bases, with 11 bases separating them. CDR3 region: CSGISEYNEQFF. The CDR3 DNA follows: TGCAGTGGTATATCGGAGTACAATGAGCAGTTCTTC.

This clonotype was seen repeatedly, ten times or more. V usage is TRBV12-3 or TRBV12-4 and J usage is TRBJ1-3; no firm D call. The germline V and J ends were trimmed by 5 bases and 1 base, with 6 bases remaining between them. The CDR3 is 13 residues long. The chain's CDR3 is CASSTQSGNTIYF. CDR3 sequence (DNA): TGTGCCAGCAGTACTCAATCTGGAAACACCATATATTTT.

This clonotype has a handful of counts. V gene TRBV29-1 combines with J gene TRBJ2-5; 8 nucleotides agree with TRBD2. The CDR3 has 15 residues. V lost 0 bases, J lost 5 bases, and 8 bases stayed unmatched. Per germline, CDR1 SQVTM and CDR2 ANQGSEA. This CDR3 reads CSVEDKRGGRETQYF. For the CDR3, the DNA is TGCAGCGTTGAAGATAAACGGGGGGGCAGGGAGACCCAGTACTTC.

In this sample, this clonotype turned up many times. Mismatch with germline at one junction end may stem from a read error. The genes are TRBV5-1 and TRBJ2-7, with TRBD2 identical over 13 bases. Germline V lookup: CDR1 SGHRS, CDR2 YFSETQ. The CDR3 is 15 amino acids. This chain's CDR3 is CASSPGTSGTYEQYF. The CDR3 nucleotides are TGTGCCAGCAGCCCCGGGACTAGCGGGACCTACGAGCAGTACTTC. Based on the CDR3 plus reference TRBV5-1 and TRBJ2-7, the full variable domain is KAGVTQTPRYLIKTRGQQVTLSCSPISGHRSVSWYQQTPGQGLQFLFEYFSETQRNKGNFPGRFSGRQFSNSRSEMNVSTLELGDSALYLCASSPGTSGTYEQYFGPGTRLTVT.

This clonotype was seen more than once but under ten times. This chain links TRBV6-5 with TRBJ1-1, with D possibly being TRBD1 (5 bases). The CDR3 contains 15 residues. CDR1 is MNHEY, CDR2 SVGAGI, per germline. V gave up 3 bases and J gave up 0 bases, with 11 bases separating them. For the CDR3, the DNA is TGTGCCAGCAGTTATTCTCCACAGGTGAACACTGAAGCTTTCTTT. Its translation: CASSYSPQVNTEAFF.

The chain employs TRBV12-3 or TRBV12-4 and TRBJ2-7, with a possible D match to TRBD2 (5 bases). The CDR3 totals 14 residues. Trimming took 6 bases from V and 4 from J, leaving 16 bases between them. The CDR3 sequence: CASSRTPHSYEQYF. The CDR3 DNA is TGTGCCAGCAGCCGGACTCCCCATTCATACGAGCAGTACTTC.

The CDR3 DNA sequence: TGCGCCAGCAGCGGAAACAGGGGGCTGGACACTGAAGCTTTCTTT. Amino acids: CASSGNRGLDTEAFF. The chain links TRBV5-1 to TRBJ1-1, with 9 positions matching TRBD1. The trim removed 4 bases at V and 3 bases at J, leaving 7 bases unmatched. CDR1 SGHRS and CDR2 YFSETQ come from the germline V gene. CDR3 length: 15 amino acids. Together with reference TRBV5-1 and TRBJ1-1, the CDR3 gives the full variable domain: KAGVTQTPRYLIKTRGQQVTLSCSPISGHRSVSWYQQTPGQGLQFLFEYFSETQRNKGNFPGRFSGRQFSNSRSEMNVSTLELGDSALYLCASSGNRGLDTEAFFGQGTRLTVV.

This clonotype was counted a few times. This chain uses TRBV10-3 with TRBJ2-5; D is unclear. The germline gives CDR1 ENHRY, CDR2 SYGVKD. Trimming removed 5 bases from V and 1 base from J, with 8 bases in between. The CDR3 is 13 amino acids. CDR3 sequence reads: CAISRQTQETQYF. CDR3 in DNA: TGTGCCATCAGTCGACAAACCCAAGAGACCCAGTACTTC.

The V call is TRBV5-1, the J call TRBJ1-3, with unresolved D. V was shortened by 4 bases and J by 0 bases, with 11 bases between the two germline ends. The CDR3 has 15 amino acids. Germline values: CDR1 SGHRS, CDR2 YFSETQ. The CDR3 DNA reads TGCGCCAGCAGCCCCGAAGGTCACTCTGGAAACACCATATATTTT. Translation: CASSPEGHSGNTIYF.

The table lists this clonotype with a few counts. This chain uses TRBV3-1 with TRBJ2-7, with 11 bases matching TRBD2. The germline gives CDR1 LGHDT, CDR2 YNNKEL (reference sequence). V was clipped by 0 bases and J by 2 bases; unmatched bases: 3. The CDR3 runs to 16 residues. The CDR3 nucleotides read TGTGCCAGCAGCCAAGATCTTAGCGGGAGGGCCTACGAGCAGTACTTC. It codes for CASSQDLSGRAYEQYF.

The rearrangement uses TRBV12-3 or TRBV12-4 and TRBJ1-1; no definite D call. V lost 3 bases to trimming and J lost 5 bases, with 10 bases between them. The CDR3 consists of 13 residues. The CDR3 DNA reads TGTGCCAGCAGTTTGAGGGAGACGACTGAAGCTTTCTTT. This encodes CASSLRETTEAFF.